This entry features one T cell receptor beta chain sequence. The antigen remains undetermined. CD45RO-negative, CCR7-positively selected cells formed the naive CD8 fraction, excluding terminally differentiated effector memory CD45RA+ cells. Samples underwent the assay at deep level. The table came from immunoSEQ multiplex PCR; TCRdb's copy has only in-frame clones and leaves some out. The table lists fewer than 850,000 clones, 96% of them singletons, with less than 0.25% in the top ten. The data derive from a study of shared clonotypes between healthy human individuals. Study information: The study used three CD4 naive, three CD4 memory, two CD8 naive and one CD8 memory plate per donor. Whole-study results and caveats: The study found roughly 5% of naive CD4 clonotypes shared across several donors. Naive subsets generally exceeded memory subsets in estimated richness.

With 7 bases clipped from V and 0 bases from J, the junction kept 17 bases outside the gene matches. The V gene's germline CDR1 is SQVTM and CDR2 ANQGSEA. There are 17 residues in the CDR3. Input material: naive CD8+ T cells sorted from blood. The rearrangement links TRBV29-1 to TRBJ1-1, with 7 bases identical to TRBD1. This TCR derives from a young man in good health. The CDR3, as DNA: TGCAGCGCGACAGGGTATAACCTCCCCGACATGAACACTGAAGCTTTCTTT. This sequence encodes CSATGYNLPDMNTEAFF.